This passage covers 9 T cell receptor beta chains from one sample sequenced in a study of T cell responses to AZD1222 COVID-19 vaccine. Sequenced by immunoSEQ multiplex PCR; TCRdb stores in-frame clones only, minus some. The sample includes around 99,000 clones, around 93% seen only once; the top ten take roughly 8.7%. The sequenced sample was peripheral blood, obtained 28 days after the second AZD1222 dose. These receptors all stem from an adult who received the AZD1222 COVID-19 vaccine.

The chain employs TRBV29-1 and TRBJ1-5; 10 bases match TRBD1. CDR1 SQVTM and CDR2 ANQGSEA come from the germline V gene. The trim removed 6 bases at V and 0 bases at J, leaving 5 bases unmatched. The CDR3 has 15 residues. This CDR3 is CSVRDRGSSNQPQHF. The CDR3 DNA follows: TGCAGCGTGCGGGACAGGGGTTCTAGCAATCAGCCCCAGCATTTT.

The CDR3 is CASSIREDYEQYF. DNA of the CDR3: TGTGCCAGCAGTATCCGGGAAGACTACGAGCAGTACTTC. The rearrangement links TRBV27 to TRBJ2-7, with D possibly being TRBD2 (5 bases). CDR1 MNHEY and CDR2 SMNVEV come from the germline V gene (reference sequence). Trimming took 5 bases from V and 3 from J, leaving 11 bases between them. This CDR3 has 13 residues.

The genes are TRBV27 and TRBJ2-1; D not certain. V dropped 2 bases and J dropped 0 bases, with 14 bases sitting between them. The CDR3 is made up of 17 amino acids. Germline V gives CDR1 MNHEY, CDR2 SMNVEV (reference sequence). CDR3 in DNA: TGTGCCAGCAGTTTACGTTACTCAGCATTCTCCTACAATGAGCAGTTCTTC. Its protein product is CASSLRYSAFSYNEQFF.

This clone was recorded only once. The chain couples TRBV19 to TRBJ2-7; 9 positions match TRBD2. CDR1 is LNHDA, CDR2 SQIVND, per germline (reference sequence). The CDR3 contains 17 residues. J lost 3 bases, V lost 3 bases, and 12 bases had no gene match. The CDR3 region is CASSIGSGRGGNYEQYF. DNA for the CDR3: TGTGCCAGTAGTATTGGTAGCGGGAGAGGGGGCAACTACGAGCAGTACTTC.

The J gene is TRBJ1-1, the V gene TRBV5-1; D gene unclear. Germline lookup yields CDR1 SGHRS and CDR2 YFSETQ. This CDR3 is 11 amino acids long. Trimming left V 2 bases short and J 11 bases short, with 10 bases between. The CDR3 DNA sequence: TGCGCCAGCAGCTTCGGATTGAATGCTTTCTTT. Protein sequence: CASSFGLNAFF.

The gene calls are TRBV19 and TRBJ1-6; 10 bases are a match to TRBD1. V lost 2 bases to trimming and J lost 7 bases; unmatched junction nucleotides: 5. The CDR3 spans 16 residues. Germline lookup yields CDR1 LNHDA and CDR2 SQIVND (reference sequence). In DNA form, the CDR3 reads TGTGCCAGTAGTATATCAAGGACAGGGGGGAATTCACCCCTCCACTTT. Protein sequence: CASSISRTGGNSPLHF.

This chain links TRBV10-3 with TRBJ1-6; D is possibly TRBD1 (6 bases). This CDR3 comprises 11 residues. Germline V gives CDR1 ENHRY, CDR2 SYGVKD. V was clipped by 4 bases and J by 15 bases, with 10 bases between them. CDR3 nucleotides: TGTGCCATCAGTGCCCAGGGGTACCTCCACTTT. Protein: CAISAQGYLHF.

The genes are TRBV6-2 or TRBV6-3 and TRBJ2-7; D tentatively fits TRBD1 or TRBD2 (5 bases each). The CDR3 has 15 residues. Trimming left V 0 bases short and J 4 bases short, with 13 bases between. Germline lookup yields CDR1 MNHEY and CDR2 SVGEGT. This chain's CDR3 is CASSYSEGRVYEQYF. In nucleotides, the CDR3 is TGTGCCAGCAGTTACTCCGAGGGGCGGGTGTACGAGCAGTACTTC.

The rearrangement uses TRBV5-4 and TRBJ1-1; tentative D call: TRBD1 (5 bases). The V end was cut by 2 bases, the J end by 4 bases, with 12 bases between. CDR3 length equals 14 residues. Looked up from germline, CDR1 is SGHNT and CDR2 is YYREEE (reference sequence). In nucleotides, the CDR3 is TGTGCCAGCAGCTTTCCAGAACAGGTCACTGAAGCTTTCTTT. Its translation is CASSFPEQVTEAFF.